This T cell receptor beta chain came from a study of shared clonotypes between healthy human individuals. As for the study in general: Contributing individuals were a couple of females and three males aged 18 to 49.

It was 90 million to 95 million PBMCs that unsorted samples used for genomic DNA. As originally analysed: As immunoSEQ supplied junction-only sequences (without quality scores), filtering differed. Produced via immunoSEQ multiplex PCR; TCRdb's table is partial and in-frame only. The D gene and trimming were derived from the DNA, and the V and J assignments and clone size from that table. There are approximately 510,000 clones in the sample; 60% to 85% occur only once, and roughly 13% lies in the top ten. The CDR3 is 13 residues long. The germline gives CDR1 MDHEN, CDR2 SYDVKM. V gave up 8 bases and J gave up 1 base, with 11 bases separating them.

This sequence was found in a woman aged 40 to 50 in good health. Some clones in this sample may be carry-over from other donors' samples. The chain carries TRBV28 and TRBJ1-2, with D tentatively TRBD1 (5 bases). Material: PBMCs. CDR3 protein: CASETDRNYGYTF. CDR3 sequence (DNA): TGTGCCAGCGAGACAGATCGTAACTATGGCTACACCTTC.